This is a list of T cell receptor beta chains from one sample in a study of T cell responses to AZD1222 COVID-19 vaccine. Repertoires were generated with immunoSEQ multiplex PCR, while TCRdb's copy carries only in-frame clones and drops some. The data hold 120,000 to 150,000 clones, with about 90% observed a single time. The sequencing used peripheral blood, collected on day 0 of AZD1222 vaccination. All receptors derive from an adult in good health. CDR3s include the opening cysteine and the closing phenylalanine or tryptophan. Each record gives: V gene, D gene, J gene, clone size, CDR3 protein, CDR3 DNA. D genes are given only for firm matches. A row's size may be missing; if present it is once, few, many or a size class.

V: TRBV7-9; D: -; J: TRBJ1-4; size: -; CDR3: CASSFPRGVRGEKLFF; DNA: TGTGCCAGCAGCTTTCCCAGGGGAGTACGGGGTGAAAAACTGTTTTTT
V: TRBV6-4; D: TRBD2; J: TRBJ2-1; size: -; CDR3: CASSVAGGSYNEQFF; DNA: TGTGCCAGCAGTGTAGCGGGGGGCTCCTACAATGAGCAGTTCTTC
V: TRBV10-3; D: TRBD2; J: TRBJ2-3; size: -; CDR3: CAIKKLAGATDTQYF; DNA: TGTGCCATCAAGAAACTAGCGGGAGCCACAGATACGCAGTATTTT
V: TRBV19; D: -; J: TRBJ1-2; size: -; CDR3: CASSSSARSYGYTF; DNA: TGTGCCAGTAGCTCATCGGCACGGTCGTATGGCTACACCTTC
V: TRBV7-3; D: -; J: TRBJ2-2; size: -; CDR3: CASSRDRMNTGELFF; DNA: TGTGCCAGCAGCCGCGACAGGATGAACACCGGGGAGCTGTTTTTT
V: TRBV4-3; D: TRBD1; J: TRBJ1-4; size: -; CDR3: CASSQGTGVNEKLFF; DNA: TGCGCCAGCAGCCAAGGGACAGGCGTGAATGAAAAACTGTTTTTT
V: TRBV7-9; D: -; J: TRBJ1-3; size: -; CDR3: CASSLLGKLGNTIYF; DNA: TGTGCCAGCAGCTTACTCGGGAAACTAGGAAACACCATATATTTT
V: TRBV6-5; D: -; J: TRBJ1-5; size: -; CDR3: CASSPRAGRQPQHF; DNA: TGTGCCAGCAGCCCGCGGGCAGGTCGCCAGCCCCAGCATTTT
V: TRBV7-8; D: -; J: TRBJ1-5; size: -; CDR3: CASSQTRVHQPQHF; DNA: TGTGCCAGCAGCCAAACCAGGGTGCATCAGCCCCAGCATTTT
V: TRBV6-2/TRBV6-3; D: -; J: TRBJ1-5; size: -; CDR3: CASSYMTEGGQPQHF; DNA: TGTGCCAGCAGTTACATGACAGAGGGTGGACAGCCCCAGCATTTT
V: TRBV27; D: -; J: TRBJ1-1; size: -; CDR3: CASSPSTGNTEAFF; DNA: TGTGCCAGCAGTCCATCGACAGGGAACACTGAAGCTTTCTTT
V: TRBV5-8; D: -; J: TRBJ1-1; size: -; CDR3: CASSSRDHLSGTEAFF; DNA: TGTGCCAGCAGCTCCAGGGACCACTTATCGGGGACTGAAGCTTTCTTT
V: TRBV4-3; D: -; J: TRBJ1-2; size: -; CDR3: CASSQDIGAAGYGYTF; DNA: TGCGCCAGCAGCCAAGATATTGGGGCAGCAGGCTATGGCTACACCTTC
V: TRBV4-1; D: -; J: TRBJ1-3; size: -; CDR3: CASSQDRGPGDTIYF; DNA: TGCGCCAGCAGCCAAGATCGAGGGCCAGGGGACACCATATATTTT
V: TRBV9; D: -; J: TRBJ1-6; size: -; CDR3: CASSLAPIMSPLHF; DNA: TGTGCCAGCAGCCTCGCACCTATTATGTCACCCCTCCACTTT
V: TRBV3-1/TRBV3-2; D: TRBD2; J: TRBJ2-1; size: -; CDR3: CASSQDLASGGKQFF; DNA: TGTGCCAGCAGCCAAGATCTGGCTAGCGGGGGGAAGCAGTTCTTC
V: TRBV5-6; D: TRBD1; J: TRBJ1-2; size: -; CDR3: CASSDPGQGNYGYTF; DNA: TGTGCCAGCAGCGATCCGGGACAGGGGAACTATGGCTACACCTTC
V: TRBV27; D: -; J: TRBJ1-2; size: -; CDR3: CASSLSGYGDGYTF; DNA: TGTGCCAGCAGTTTATCGGGGTACGGGGATGGCTACACCTTC
V: TRBV3-1/TRBV3-2; D: -; J: TRBJ1-1; size: -; CDR3: CASSQSTGAAFF; DNA: TGTGCCAGCAGCCAATCGACAGGCGCAGCTTTCTTT
V: TRBV4-1; D: -; J: TRBJ2-7; size: -; CDR3: CASSQRGQNYEQYF; DNA: TGCGCCAGCAGCCAAAGAGGACAAAACTACGAGCAGTACTTC
V: TRBV19; D: TRBD1; J: TRBJ1-1; size: -; CDR3: CASRGQGPDTEAFF; DNA: TGTGCCAGTAGGGGACAGGGGCCAGACACTGAAGCTTTCTTT
V: TRBV5-1; D: -; J: TRBJ1-2; size: -; CDR3: CASSLDRANYGYTF; DNA: TGCGCCAGCAGCTTGGACAGGGCAAACTATGGCTACACCTTC
V: TRBV6-1; D: -; J: TRBJ1-1; size: once; CDR3: CASSPQLNTEAFF; DNA: TGTGCCAGCAGTCCCCAGTTGAACACTGAAGCTTTCTTT
V: TRBV19; D: TRBD2; J: TRBJ2-5; size: once; CDR3: CASSIAGGMETQYF; DNA: TGTGCCAGTAGTATCGCGGGGGGGATGGAGACCCAGTACTTC
V: TRBV5-1; D: -; J: TRBJ1-4; size: -; CDR3: CARLRREKLFF; DNA: TGCGCCAGGTTGCGGAGGGAAAAACTGTTTTTT
V: TRBV7-9; D: -; J: TRBJ1-4; size: -; CDR3: CASSQGQLVAEKLFF; DNA: TGTGCCAGCAGCCAAGGACAGCTGGTGGCTGAAAAACTGTTTTTT
V: TRBV19; D: -; J: TRBJ1-6; size: -; CDR3: CASTDGSPLHF; DNA: TGTGCCAGTACCGACGGTTCACCCCTCCACTTT
V: TRBV27; D: -; J: TRBJ1-1; size: -; CDR3: CASSLGQGSTEAFF; DNA: TGTGCCAGCAGTTTAGGGCAGGGTAGCACTGAAGCTTTCTTT
V: TRBV29-1; D: TRBD2; J: TRBJ2-1; size: -; CDR3: CSVERGLAGAIGNEQFF; DNA: TGCAGCGTTGAAAGGGGACTAGCGGGAGCAATAGGCAATGAGCAGTTCTTC
V: TRBV7-2; D: -; J: TRBJ2-1; size: few; CDR3: CASSLETDHNEQFF; DNA: TGTGCCAGCAGCTTAGAGACTGACCACAATGAGCAGTTCTTC
V: TRBV9; D: TRBD1; J: TRBJ1-6; size: -; CDR3: CASSVAGGESPLHF; DNA: TGTGCCAGCAGCGTAGCAGGGGGGGAATCACCCCTCCACTTT
V: TRBV20-1; D: -; J: TRBJ1-2; size: few; CDR3: CSASNFGKANYGYTF; DNA: TGCAGTGCTAGTAACTTTGGAAAAGCTAACTATGGCTACACCTTC
V: TRBV2; D: TRBD1; J: TRBJ2-7; size: -; CDR3: CASGQGAGEQYF; DNA: TGTGCCAGCGGTCAGGGGGCGGGAGAGCAGTACTTC
V: TRBV5-1; D: -; J: TRBJ1-4; size: few; CDR3: CASSQRLDEKLFF; DNA: TGCGCCAGCAGCCAAAGATTGGACGAAAAACTGTTTTTT
V: TRBV14; D: TRBD1; J: TRBJ1-2; size: -; CDR3: CASSPGQAYGYTF; DNA: TGTGCCAGCAGCCCCGGACAGGCCTATGGCTACACCTTC
V: TRBV5-1; D: TRBD1; J: TRBJ1-1; size: -; CDR3: CASRRTGTGDLNTEAFF; DNA: TGCGCCAGCAGGCGAACCGGGACAGGGGACTTGAACACTGAAGCTTTCTTT
V: TRBV15; D: TRBD1; J: TRBJ2-7; size: -; CDR3: CATSGWTGIYEQYF; DNA: TGTGCCACCAGTGGCTGGACAGGCATATACGAGCAGTACTTC
V: TRBV6-1; D: TRBD1; J: TRBJ1-2; size: -; CDR3: CASSEPTDRVGYGYTF; DNA: TGTGCCAGCAGTGAGCCTACGGACAGGGTGGGCTATGGCTACACCTTC
V: TRBV19; D: -; J: TRBJ2-3; size: -; CDR3: CASSMTVITDTQYF; DNA: TGTGCCAGTAGTATGACAGTAATCACAGATACGCAGTATTTT
V: TRBV12-5; D: TRBD2; J: TRBJ2-2; size: -; CDR3: CASGLVQGLARTGELFF; DNA: TGTGCTAGTGGTTTGGTTCAGGGACTAGCCCGGACCGGGGAGCTGTTTTTT
V: TRBV18; D: -; J: TRBJ1-4; size: few; CDR3: CASSPPASEKLFF; DNA: TGTGCCAGCTCACCACCTGCTAGTGAAAAACTGTTTTTT
V: TRBV7-9; D: -; J: TRBJ2-1; size: -; CDR3: CASSLPGARNEQFF; DNA: TGTGCCAGCAGCTTACCAGGGGCCCGCAATGAGCAGTTCTTC